This TCR beta chain was identified during a study of monozygotic twins with inflammatory bowel disease. From its re-call of the 5' RACE reads, TCRdb lists each CDR3 protein once, without DNA. The sample totals 400,000 to 500,000 distinct CDR3 sequences. The CDR3 contains 14 residues. Germline-derived CDR1 and CDR2 are MNHNS and SASEGT. The TCR comes from a human donor with ulcerative colitis or Crohn's disease, or a healthy co-twin of an affected twin (not recorded which). The sequenced material came from blood. The chain recombines TRBV6-1 with TRBJ1-2; TCRdb selects TRBD1, and the lack of DNA leaves this call unchecked. This chain's CDR3 is CASRRDQGFYGYTF.